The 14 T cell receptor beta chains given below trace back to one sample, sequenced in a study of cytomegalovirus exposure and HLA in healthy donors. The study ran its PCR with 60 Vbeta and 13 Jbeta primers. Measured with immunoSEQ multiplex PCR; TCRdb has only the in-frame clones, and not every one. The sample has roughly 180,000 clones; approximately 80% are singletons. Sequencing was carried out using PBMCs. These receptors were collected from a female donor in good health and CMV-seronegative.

DNA for the CDR3: TGCGCCAGCAGCCACGAACTCAAGAACACTGAAGCTTTCTTT. Its protein is CASSHELKNTEAFF. This chain joins TRBV4-3 and TRBJ1-1, with unresolved D. The CDR3 covers 14 residues. Trimming took off 3 bases at V and 1 base at J, with 9 bases between the two ends. Germline lookup yields CDR1 LGHNA and CDR2 YSLEER.

The CDR3 loop is CASHRGNQETQYF. The DNA of the CDR3 is TGTGCCAGCCATAGGGGCAACCAAGAGACCCAGTACTTC. V is TRBV2 and J is TRBJ2-5; tentatively, D is TRBD1 (5 bases). The length of the CDR3 is 13 residues. CDR1 is SNHLY and CDR2 is FYNNEI in the germline V gene. Deletions cut 8 bases from V and 0 bases from J, with 10 bases between.

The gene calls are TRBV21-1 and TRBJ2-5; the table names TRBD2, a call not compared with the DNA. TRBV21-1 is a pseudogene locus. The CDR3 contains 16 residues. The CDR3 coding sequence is TGTGCCAGCAGCAAAGGGAGCGCACCCGCCCGAGAGACCCAGTACTTC. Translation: CASSKGSAPARETQYF.

CDR3 bases: TGTGCCAGCAGTTCCTTGGCGGGAGGGCCTGTCGGCATTCAGTACTTC. It encodes CASSSLAGGPVGIQYF. The J gene is TRBJ2-4, the V gene TRBV27, with 9 bases fitting TRBD2. The V gene's germline CDR1 is MNHEY and CDR2 SMNVEV (reference sequence). The trim removed 4 bases at V and 9 bases at J, leaving 13 bases unmatched. This CDR3 is built from 16 residues.

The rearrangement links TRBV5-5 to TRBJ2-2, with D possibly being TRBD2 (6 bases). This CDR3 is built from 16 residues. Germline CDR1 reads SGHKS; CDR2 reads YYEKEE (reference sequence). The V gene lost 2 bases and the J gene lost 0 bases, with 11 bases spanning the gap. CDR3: CASSFYGGTNTGELFF. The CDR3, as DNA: TGTGCCAGCAGCTTTTATGGAGGGACGAACACCGGGGAGCTGTTTTTT.

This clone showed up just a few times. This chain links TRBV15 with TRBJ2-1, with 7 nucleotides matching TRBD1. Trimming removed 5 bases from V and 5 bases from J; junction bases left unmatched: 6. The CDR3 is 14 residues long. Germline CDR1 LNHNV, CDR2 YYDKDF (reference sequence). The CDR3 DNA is TGTGCCACCAGCGAACCCGGGACAGACAATGAGCAGTTCTTC. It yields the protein CATSEPGTDNEQFF.

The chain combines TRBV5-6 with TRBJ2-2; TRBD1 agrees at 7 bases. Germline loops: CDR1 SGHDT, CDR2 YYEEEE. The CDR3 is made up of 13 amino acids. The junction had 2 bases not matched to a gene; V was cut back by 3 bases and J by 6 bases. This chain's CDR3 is CASSYDRAGELFF. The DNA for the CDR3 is TGTGCCAGCAGCTATGACAGGGCCGGGGAGCTGTTTTTT.

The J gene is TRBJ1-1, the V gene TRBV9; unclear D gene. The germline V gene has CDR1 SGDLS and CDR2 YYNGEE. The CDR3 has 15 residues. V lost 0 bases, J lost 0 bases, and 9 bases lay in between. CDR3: CASSVEGGMNTEAFF. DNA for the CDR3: TGTGCCAGCAGCGTAGAAGGAGGGATGAACACTGAAGCTTTCTTT. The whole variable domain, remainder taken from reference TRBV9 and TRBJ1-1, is DSGVTQTPKHLITATGQRVTLRCSPRSGDLSVYWYQQSLDQGLQFLIQYYNGEERAKGNILERFSAQQFPDLHSELNLSSLELGDSALYFCASSVEGGMNTEAFFGQGTRLTVV.

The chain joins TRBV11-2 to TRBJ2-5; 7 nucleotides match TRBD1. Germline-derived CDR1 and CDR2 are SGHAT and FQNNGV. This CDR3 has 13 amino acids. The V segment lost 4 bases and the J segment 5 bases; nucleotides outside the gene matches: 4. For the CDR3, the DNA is TGTGCCAGCAGCTCAACAGGGGAGGAGACCCAGTACTTC. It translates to CASSSTGEETQYF.

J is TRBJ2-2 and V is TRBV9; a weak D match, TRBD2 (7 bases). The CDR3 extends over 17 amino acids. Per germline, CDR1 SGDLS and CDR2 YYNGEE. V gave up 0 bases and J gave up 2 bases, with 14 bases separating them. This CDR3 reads CASSVEWGGGNTGELFF. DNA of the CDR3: TGTGCCAGCAGCGTAGAATGGGGAGGGGGTAACACCGGGGAGCTGTTTTTT.

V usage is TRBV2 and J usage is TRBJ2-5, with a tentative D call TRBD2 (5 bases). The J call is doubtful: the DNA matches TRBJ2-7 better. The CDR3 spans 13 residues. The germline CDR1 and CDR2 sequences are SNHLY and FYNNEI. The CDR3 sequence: CASSRRSTYEQYF. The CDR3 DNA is TGTGCCAGCAGTCGGAGGAGCACCTACGAGCAGTACTTC.

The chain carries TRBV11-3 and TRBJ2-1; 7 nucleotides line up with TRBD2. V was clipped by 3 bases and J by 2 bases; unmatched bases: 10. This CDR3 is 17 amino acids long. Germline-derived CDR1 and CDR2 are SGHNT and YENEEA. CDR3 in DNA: TGTGCCAGCAGCTTCTCCTCTAGCAGCGGGGCCTACAATGAGCAGTTCTTC. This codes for CASSFSSSSGAYNEQFF.

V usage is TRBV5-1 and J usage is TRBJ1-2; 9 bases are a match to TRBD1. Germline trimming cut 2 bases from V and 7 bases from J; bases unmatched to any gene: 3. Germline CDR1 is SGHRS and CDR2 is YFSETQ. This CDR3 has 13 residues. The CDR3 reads CASSLQGAIGYTF. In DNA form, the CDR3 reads TGCGCCAGCAGCTTACAGGGGGCCATTGGCTACACCTTC.

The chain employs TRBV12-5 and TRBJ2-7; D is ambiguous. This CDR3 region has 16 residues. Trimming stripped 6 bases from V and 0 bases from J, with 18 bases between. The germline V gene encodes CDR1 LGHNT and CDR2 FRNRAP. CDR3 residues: CASGPVLGPSSYEQYF. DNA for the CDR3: TGTGCTAGTGGACCCGTTTTGGGCCCGAGCTCCTACGAGCAGTACTTC.